Listed here are 25 T cell receptor beta chains from one sample, sequenced in a study of blood T cells in healthy people across ages. Primed by a sample-barcoded 5' primer and a J-beta primer mix, a second PCR proceeded for 7 to 11 cycles. From the 5' RACE reads, TCRdb called clonotypes with MiXCR, one entry per CDR3 protein. The sample consists of around 1,500,000 distinct CDR3 sequences, roughly 27% of them appearing once. Sequenced: blood. These receptors were collected from a woman in her 30s in good health.

This rearrangement joins TRBV18 to TRBJ2-1; 10 positions agree with TRBD2. The V and J ends lost 6 bases and 7 bases, in that order; junction bases with no gene match: 12. This CDR3 is built from 16 residues. Germline lookup yields CDR1 KGHSH and CDR2 LQKENI. The DNA for the CDR3 is TGTGCCAGCTCCCTCCCTTCCAAGCGGGAGGGTAATGAGCAGTTCTTC. This sequence encodes CASSLPSKREGNEQFF. The full variable domain, in which reference TRBV18 and TRBJ2-1 provide the parts outside the CDR3, is NAGVMQNPRHLVRRRGQEARLRCSPMKGHSHVYWYRQLPEEGLKFMVYLQKENIIDESGMPKERFSAEFPKEGPSILRIQQVVRGDSAAYFCASSLPSKREGNEQFFGPGTRLTVL.

A few counts support this clonotype. This rearrangement joins TRBV5-5 to TRBJ2-1; a weak D match, TRBD2 (5 bases). CDR1 and CDR2 from the germline V gene are SGHKS and YYEKEE (reference sequence). This CDR3 has 16 amino acids. Trimming pared 0 bases from V and 3 bases from J, leaving 13 bases between. CDR3 protein: CASSLDYPGSYNEQFF. In nucleotides, the CDR3 is TGTGCCAGCAGCTTGGACTATCCGGGGAGCTACAATGAGCAGTTCTTC.

This rearrangement joins TRBV5-1 to TRBJ2-1, with 11 bases fitting TRBD2. This CDR3 has 15 residues. The V gene's germline CDR1 is SGHRS and CDR2 YFSETQ. V gave up 2 bases and J gave up 11 bases; unmatched junction bases: 9. The CDR3 spells CASSLVSGGADKQFF. The CDR3 DNA follows: TGCGCCAGCAGCTTAGTTAGCGGGGGGGCCGATAAGCAGTTCTTC.

This sequence joins TRBV5-6 and TRBJ2-5; D possibly corresponds to TRBD1 (5 bases). Trimming stripped 0 bases from V and 11 bases from J, with 20 bases between. In germline, CDR1 is SGHDT, CDR2 YYEEEE. The CDR3 has 15 residues. This chain's CDR3 is CASSLGGPLGSKQYF. The CDR3 DNA reads as TGTGCCAGCAGCTTGGGGGGCCCCCTGGGATCCAAGCAGTACTTC.

To note about this clonotype: Mismatch with germline at one junction end may stem from a read error. This chain connects TRBV20-1 to TRBJ1-4, with D possibly being TRBD1 (5 bases). This CDR3 has 12 amino acids. CDR1 and CDR2 from the germline V gene are DFQATT and SNEGSKA (reference sequence). The CDR3 nucleotides are TGCAGTGCCTGGGACGAGAATGAAAAACGGTTTTTT. Amino acid sequence: CSAWDENEKRFF.

The V call is TRBV29-1, the J call TRBJ2-1; TRBD1 is a possible D gene (5 bases). CDR1 and CDR2 (germline): SQVTM, ANQGSEA. V lost 6 bases, J lost 10 bases, and 19 bases lay in between. The CDR3 extends over 13 amino acids. The CDR3 sequence: CSVAGIGNYEQFF. The CDR3 nucleotides read TGCAGCGTCGCAGGGATTGGGAACTACGAGCAGTTCTTC.

The chain has TRBV20-1 and TRBJ2-7; no reliable D call. This CDR3 comprises 13 residues. The V and J ends lost 0 bases and 1 base respectively, with 7 bases between them. Germline V gives CDR1 DFQATT, CDR2 SNEGSKA (reference sequence). In DNA, the CDR3 is TGCAGTGCTAGAGATAAGAGATCCTACGAGCAGTACTTC. It translates to CSARDKRSYEQYF.

There are a few counts of this clonotype. V usage is TRBV9 and J usage is TRBJ2-5; 12 bases are a match to TRBD2. The ends lost 4 bases at V and 5 bases at J; junction bases unmatched: 9. This CDR3 has 16 residues. Per the germline V gene, CDR1 is SGDLS and CDR2 is YYNGEE. CDR3: CASSPHASGGAETQYF. In nucleotides, the CDR3 is TGTGCCAGCAGCCCTCATGCTAGCGGGGGGGCGGAGACCCAGTACTTC.

In nucleotides, the CDR3 is TGTGCCAGCTCTAGCGAGACCTACAATGAGCAGTTCTTC. It translates to CASSSETYNEQFF. The gene calls are TRBV14 and TRBJ2-1, with a tentative D call TRBD2 (6 bases). Trimming stripped 8 bases from V and 2 bases from J, with 10 bases between. CDR1 SGHDN and CDR2 FVKESK come from the germline V gene. This CDR3 has 13 residues.

This clonotype has ten or more counts. The chain joins TRBV7-2 to TRBJ2-7, with 7 bases matching TRBD1. The germline gives CDR1 SGHTA, CDR2 FQGNSA. The CDR3 covers 15 residues. V shed 5 bases, J shed 0 bases, and the junction held 7 bases outside the gene matches. The CDR3 DNA follows: TGTGCCAGCAGCCAGGGACAGTCGAGCTCCTACGAGCAGTACTTC. Protein: CASSQGQSSSYEQYF.

Points on this clonotype: A much larger clone differs from this one at a single base, so this may be a read error. V is TRBV5-1 and J is TRBJ2-1, with 10 bases fitting TRBD1. CDR1 and CDR2 (germline): SGHRS, YFSETQ. The CDR3 spans 15 residues. The CDR3 region has the DNA TGCGCCAGCAGTCCGGGACAGGGGAAGTACAGTGAGCAGTTCTTC. Translating gives CASSPGQGKYSEQFF.

There are a few counts of this clonotype. The chain links TRBV12-3 or TRBV12-4 to TRBJ2-3, with a weak D call TRBD1 (6 bases). The CDR3 loop spans 15 amino acids. The V end lost 3 bases, the J end lost 9 bases, and 19 bases lay between the germline ends. The CDR3 spells CASSLRAGVRQTQYF. The CDR3 coding sequence is TGTGCCAGCAGTTTGAGGGCAGGGGTGCGTCAGACGCAGTATTTT.

Only a few counts were recorded for this clonotype. V is TRBV20-1 and J is TRBJ2-4; 7 bases map to TRBD2. The V segment lost 7 bases and the J segment 13 bases; nucleotides outside the gene matches: 16. CDR1 DFQATT and CDR2 SNEGSKA come from the germline V gene (reference sequence). The CDR3 loop spans 13 amino acids. CDR3 nucleotide sequence: TGCAGTGTCGGGGGGTCCTCCTACAATGAGCAGTACTTC. Residues: CSVGGSSYNEQYF.

Note on this clonotype: A read error is possible here, since a much larger clone lies one base away. CDR3 in amino acids: CASSAQSANYGHTF. CDR3 nucleotide sequence: TGTGCCAGCAGCGCACAGTCAGCTAACTATGGCCACACCTTC. J is TRBJ1-2 and V is TRBV7-6; D is ambiguous. The germline V gene encodes CDR1 SGHVS and CDR2 FNYEAQ. The CDR3 is 14 amino acids.

This clonotype has just a few counts. The CDR3 bases are TGTGCCAGCGGTACCCTGGGCGATCAGCCCCAGCATTTT. This gives the protein CASGTLGDQPQHF. The V call is TRBV6-6, the J call TRBJ1-5; D unresolved. The V gene's germline CDR1 is MNHNY and CDR2 SVGAGI (reference sequence). V gave up 8 bases and J gave up 5 bases, with 13 bases separating them. The CDR3 runs 13 residues.

As for this clonotype: A much larger clone lies a single base off, so this may be a read error. V is TRBV10-3 and J is TRBJ2-1; possibly TRBD2 for D (6 bases). CDR3 length equals 14 residues. Germline V gene data show CDR1 as ENHRY and CDR2 as SYGVKD. The CDR3 nucleotides are TGTGCCGTCAGCGCACCGGGGGTTGGCAATGAGCAGTTCTTC. Protein product: CAVSAPGVGNEQFF.

This clonotype showed up many times. The rearrangement uses TRBV12-3 or TRBV12-4 and TRBJ2-7, with TRBD2 matching over 8 bases. J gave up 6 bases and V 2 bases, and 6 bases lay outside the gene matches. CDR3 length: 14 amino acids. In DNA, the CDR3 is TGTGCCAGCAGTTTATCCGGGAGGGCCCTCGAGCAGTACTTC. Its protein is CASSLSGRALEQYF.

The sample holds a few counts of this clonotype. The J gene is TRBJ1-6, the V gene TRBV6-5; 10 nucleotides align to TRBD1. J was trimmed by 10 bases and V by 4 bases; bases with no gene match: 7. The CDR3 totals 15 residues. Germline V lookup: CDR1 MNHEY, CDR2 SVGAGI. The DNA of the CDR3 is TGTGCCAGCAGTTCCGAGACAGGGGGCAGCTCACCCCTCCACTTT. Its translation: CASSSETGGSSPLHF.

The J gene is TRBJ2-1, the V gene TRBV6-5; 13 bases align to TRBD2. V gave up 4 bases and J gave up 3 bases; unmatched junction bases: 15. The CDR3 sequence is 20 residues long. Germline assignment: CDR1 MNHEY and CDR2 SVGAGI. The CDR3 DNA reads as TGTGCCAGCAGTTCCTCAGCCGCTTCGGGACTAGCGGGGAACTACAATGAGCAGTTCTTC. It is translated as CASSSSAASGLAGNYNEQFF.

This clonotype was recorded a few times. This may stem from a read error, because a much larger clone lies one nucleotide away. The chain carries TRBV20-1 and TRBJ2-1; D remains ambiguous. V was shortened by 3 bases and J by 6 bases, with 12 bases between the two germline ends. CDR1 and CDR2 (germline): DFQATT, SNEGSKA (reference sequence). The CDR3 has 13 residues. CDR3 region: CSARPEIGNEQFF. CDR3 nucleotide sequence: TGCAGTGCTAGGCCGGAAATTGGCAATGAGCAGTTCTTC.

This clonotype was counted at least ten times. In DNA, the CDR3 is TGCGCCAGCAGCGAGACAGGGTCCGGCTACAATGAGCAGTTCTTC. Translated: CASSETGSGYNEQFF. This chain uses TRBV10-1 with TRBJ2-1, with 7 positions matching TRBD1. V shed 6 bases and J 3 bases; nucleotides not matched to a gene: 8. In germline, CDR1 is WNHNN, CDR2 SYGVQD (reference sequence). This CDR3 contains 15 residues.

This chain joins TRBV20-1 and TRBJ1-1; unclear D gene. This CDR3 has 12 residues. Germline lookup yields CDR1 DFQATT and CDR2 SNEGSKA (reference sequence). Between the trimmed V and J ends, which lost 1 base and 11 bases, there was a span of 14 bases. The CDR3 sequence: CSARGRANKAFF. CDR3 DNA sequence: TGCAGTGCTAGAGGTAGGGCGAATAAGGCTTTCTTT.

This sequence joins TRBV6-6 and TRBJ1-1; no clear D. The CDR3 sequence is 14 residues long. V was trimmed by 2 bases and J by 0 bases, leaving 7 bases between them. Per the germline V gene, CDR1 is MNHNY and CDR2 is SVGAGI (reference sequence). The CDR3 DNA reads TGTGCCAGCAGTTACAACCCGATGAACACTGAAGCTTTCTTT. Residues: CASSYNPMNTEAFF.

The chain uses TRBV20-1 and TRBJ2-3; 14 bases match TRBD2. Germline CDR1 is DFQATT and CDR2 is SNEGSKA (reference sequence). The CDR3 is 17 residues long. Here the CDR3 reads CSAATSGGAGGTDTQYF. The CDR3 nucleotides read TGCAGCGCCGCGACTAGCGGGGGGGCCGGTGGCACAGATACGCAGTATTTT.

The chain uses TRBV7-6 and TRBJ2-5; a possible D gene is TRBD2 (7 bases). Germline lookup yields CDR1 SGHVS and CDR2 FNYEAQ. This CDR3 contains 16 residues. Trimming took off 0 bases at V and 1 base at J, with 12 bases between the two ends. The CDR3 spells CASSLARGAPQETQYF. CDR3 DNA: TGTGCCAGCAGCTTAGCCCGGGGGGCCCCCCAAGAGACCCAGTACTTC.